What follows are 28 T cell receptor beta chains derived from one specimen sequenced in a study of blood T cell repertoires in COVID-19. Using immunoSEQ multiplex PCR, the repertoire was profiled, and TCRdb retains in-frame clones only, with some absent. The sample has about 140,000 clones, around 82% seen once. Sequences were obtained from peripheral blood. The receptor set was obtained from a woman aged 55 to 70 with acute or convalescent COVID-19.

This clone was detected only once. CDR3 bases: TGTGCCAGCAGCCCCACAGGGGCCCCTATGGAGCAGTACTTC. Its translation is CASSPTGAPMEQYF. The V and J genes are TRBV6-2 or TRBV6-3 and TRBJ2-7; TRBD1 aligns across 7 bases. Germline V gene data show CDR1 as MNHEY and CDR2 as SVGEGT. The CDR3 is 14 residues long. Trimming cost V 6 bases and J 7 bases; bases outside gene matches: 12.

The DNA for the CDR3 is TGTGCCAGAAGCTTGGTAACCTACGAGCAGTACTTC. Encoded protein: CARSLVTYEQYF. The chain links TRBV5-3 to TRBJ2-7; D unresolved. TRBV5-3 is noted as an ORF with a role that remains uncertain. The CDR3 extends over 12 amino acids. The germline V and J ends were trimmed by 0 bases and 2 bases, with 3 bases remaining between them.

This chain links TRBV28 with TRBJ2-7; 8 bases fit TRBD1. The CDR3 spans 15 residues. Germline CDR1 MDHEN, CDR2 SYDVKM. Trimming at V came to 6 bases and at J to 0 bases, leaving 7 bases not matched to a gene. Here the CDR3 reads CASRLAGGFSYEQYF. The CDR3 DNA follows: TGTGCCAGCAGGCTCGCAGGGGGCTTCTCCTACGAGCAGTACTTC.

The gene calls are TRBV7-7 and TRBJ2-5, with TRBD2 matching 14 bases. Trimming cost V 1 base and J 7 bases; bases outside gene matches: 8. There are 17 residues in the CDR3. The germline CDR1 and CDR2 sequences are SSHAT and FNYEAQ (reference sequence). The CDR3 coding sequence is TGTGCCAGCAGCTTAGGCCGACTAGCGGGAGGGTTGGGGACCCAGTACTTC. As protein: CASSLGRLAGGLGTQYF. The complete variable domain, with remaining parts taken from reference TRBV7-7 and TRBJ2-5, reads GAGVSQSPRYKVTKRGQDVTLRCDPISSHATLYWYQQALGQGPEFLTYFNYEAQPDKSGLPSDRFSAERPEGSISTLTIQRTEQRDSAMYRCASSLGRLAGGLGTQYFGPGTRLLVL.

J is TRBJ1-1 and V is TRBV12-3 or TRBV12-4, with D uncertain. CDR3 length: 12 amino acids. Trimming pared 3 bases from V and 11 bases from J, leaving 13 bases between. The CDR3 DNA is TGTGCCAGCAGTTTCGCGGCAGACGTCGCTTTCTTT. Its translation: CASSFAADVAFF.

This rearrangement joins TRBV7-3 to TRBJ2-7, with 7 bases matching TRBD1. The germline V gene encodes CDR1 SGHTA and CDR2 FQGTGA. The CDR3 consists of 16 residues. The V gene end was trimmed by 5 bases and the J gene end by 0 bases; junction bases not matched to a gene: 10. Here the CDR3 reads CASSVSSGQPSYEQYF. The CDR3 nucleotides are TGTGCCAGCAGCGTTAGCTCGGGACAGCCCTCCTACGAGCAGTACTTC.

The J gene is TRBJ2-1, the V gene TRBV28, with 9 bases fitting TRBD2. With 5 bases clipped from V and 6 bases from J, the junction kept 11 bases outside the gene matches. This CDR3 has 16 residues. Germline V gene data show CDR1 as MDHEN and CDR2 as SYDVKM. CDR3 bases: TGTGCCAGCAGTGAAATTAGCGGGAGTGTAGTCAATGAGCAGTTCTTC. Its protein product is CASSEISGSVVNEQFF.

The V gene is TRBV3-1 (or the pseudogene TRBV3-2), the J gene TRBJ2-4, with D perhaps matching TRBD2 (5 bases). Germline V gene data show CDR1 as LGHDT and CDR2 as YNNKEL (reference sequence). There are 13 residues in the CDR3. With 2 bases removed from V and 8 bases from J, the gap between germline ends came to 10 bases. CDR3 in amino acids: CASSQYEEDIQYF. For the CDR3, the DNA is TGTGCCAGCAGCCAATACGAGGAGGACATTCAGTACTTC.

V gene TRBV20-1 combines with J gene TRBJ2-1; 12 bases line up with TRBD2. With V trimmed by 6 bases and J by 14 bases, 5 bases remained unmatched. CDR3 length: 11 amino acids. CDR1 is DFQATT, CDR2 SNEGSKA, per germline (reference sequence). The CDR3 reads CSAWTSGKEFF. The CDR3 DNA reads as TGCAGTGCGTGGACTAGCGGGAAGGAGTTCTTC.

This sequence joins TRBV19 and TRBJ2-3; perhaps TRBD2 as D (6 bases). The CDR3 spans 13 residues. Trimming took 6 bases from V and 6 from J, leaving 13 bases between them. Germline V gene sequence: CDR1 LNHDA, CDR2 SQIVND (reference sequence). This CDR3 reads CASRDGGWDTQYF. As DNA, the CDR3 is TGTGCCAGTAGAGACGGGGGATGGGATACGCAGTATTTT.

The chain links TRBV5-1 to TRBJ1-2; D not resolved. V lost 4 bases and J 4 bases, leaving 14 bases between the germline ends. Germline CDR1 SGHRS, CDR2 YFSETQ. The length of the CDR3 is 14 residues. CDR3 amino acids: CASSPTGNLYGYTF. The CDR3 region has the DNA TGCGCCAGCAGCCCCACGGGGAACCTCTATGGCTACACCTTC.

J is TRBJ2-7 and V is TRBV7-8, with D perhaps matching TRBD1 (6 bases). Germline V gene lookup returns CDR1 SGHVS and CDR2 FQNEAQ. This CDR3 contains 13 residues. Trimming cost V 3 bases and J 6 bases, with 12 bases left between them. DNA for the CDR3: TGTGCCAGCAGCTTTCGGTCAGGGGTCGAGCAGTACTTC. Protein: CASSFRSGVEQYF.

This clone showed up just once. The chain couples TRBV11-3 to TRBJ2-1; a weak D match, TRBD1 (6 bases). Trimming pared 0 bases from V and 3 bases from J, leaving 6 bases between. The CDR3 length is 14 residues. CDR1 is SGHNT, CDR2 YENEEA, per germline. The CDR3 loop is CASSLEDSYNEQFF. Here the CDR3 DNA reads TGTGCCAGCAGCTTAGAGGACAGCTACAATGAGCAGTTCTTC.

This clone was counted once. The chain couples TRBV2 to TRBJ2-3; D unresolved. V was pared by 2 bases and J by 3 bases, with 6 bases between. Germline V gene sequence: CDR1 SNHLY, CDR2 FYNNEI. There are 13 residues in the CDR3. DNA for the CDR3: TGTGCCAGCAGTGAATTGAGGACAGATACGCAGTATTTT. Translated: CASSELRTDTQYF.

The V and J genes are TRBV5-4 and TRBJ2-5; TRBD1 matches 7 bases. The CDR3 has 14 residues. The germline CDR1 and CDR2 sequences are SGHNT and YYREEE (reference sequence). Unmatched junction bases numbered 5, after V lost 3 bases and J lost 3 bases. CDR3 sequence (DNA): TGTGCCAGCAGCTCGACAGGGCTGAAAGAGACCCAGTACTTC. This sequence encodes CASSSTGLKETQYF.

This chain's CDR3 is CATSSYTSGHNEKLFF. In DNA form, the CDR3 reads TGTGCCACCAGCAGTTACACTTCGGGACACAATGAAAAACTGTTTTTT. The chain links TRBV15 to TRBJ1-4, with D maybe TRBD1 (6 bases). Trimming removed 3 bases from V and 5 bases from J, with 16 bases in between. The CDR3 length is 16 residues. CDR1 and CDR2 from the germline V gene are LNHNV and YYDKDF (reference sequence).

This clone has only a few counts. The CDR3 here is CASNRAGTGGVRGTEAFF. The CDR3 nucleotides read TGTGCCAGCAATAGGGCCGGGACAGGGGGCGTACGGGGCACTGAAGCTTTCTTT. The chain links TRBV27 to TRBJ1-1, with 12 bases identical to TRBD1. CDR3 length equals 18 residues. Looked up from germline, CDR1 is MNHEY and CDR2 is SMNVEV (reference sequence). Germline trimming cut 7 bases from V and 4 bases from J; bases unmatched to any gene: 16.

J is TRBJ1-5 and V is TRBV4-1, with D tentatively TRBD1 (5 bases). The CDR3 length is 16 residues. The V and J ends lost 1 base and 5 bases respectively, with 15 bases between them. Per germline, CDR1 MGHRA and CDR2 YSYEKL. CDR3 residues: CASSQVLATAYQPQHF. For the CDR3, the DNA is TGCGCCAGCAGCCAAGTACTCGCGACAGCCTATCAGCCCCAGCATTTT.

The chain joins TRBV27 to TRBJ2-7; TRBD1 matches at 7 bases. J was trimmed by 2 bases and V by 5 bases; bases with no gene match: 6. The CDR3 runs to 14 residues. Per germline, CDR1 MNHEY and CDR2 SMNVEV (reference sequence). The CDR3 protein is CASSPGTDPYEQYF. The CDR3 DNA sequence: TGTGCCAGCAGTCCAGGGACAGACCCCTACGAGCAGTACTTC.

The rearrangement uses TRBV18 and TRBJ1-4; no definite D call. The V gene lost 6 bases and the J gene lost 0 bases, with 11 bases spanning the gap. The germline V gene encodes CDR1 KGHSH and CDR2 LQKENI. The CDR3 is made up of 15 amino acids. The CDR3 protein is CASSLLHATNEKLFF. CDR3 bases: TGTGCCAGCTCGCTACTTCATGCAACTAATGAAAAACTGTTTTTT.

V and J are TRBV28 and TRBJ1-5; 7 bases agree with TRBD1. Trimming at V came to 3 bases and at J to 0 bases, leaving 5 bases not matched to a gene. Germline assignment: CDR1 MDHEN and CDR2 SYDVKM. The CDR3 extends over 16 amino acids. The CDR3 DNA follows: TGTGCCAGCAGTTTGAGACAGGGATATAGCAATCAGCCCCAGCATTTT. It codes for CASSLRQGYSNQPQHF.

The rearrangement joins TRBV6-5 to TRBJ1-2; TRBD1 aligns across 7 bases. The length of the CDR3 is 15 residues. The V segment lost 7 bases and the J segment 6 bases; nucleotides outside the gene matches: 14. Per germline, CDR1 MNHEY and CDR2 SVGAGI. The DNA for the CDR3 is TGTGCCAGCACCCCCCGTCATACAGGGGTACATGGCTACACCTTC. It codes for CASTPRHTGVHGYTF.

The chain uses TRBV7-2 and TRBJ2-1; 9 bases are shared with TRBD2. The trim removed 0 bases at V and 1 base at J, leaving 10 bases unmatched. This CDR3 is built from 19 residues. CDR1 is SGHTA, CDR2 FQGNSA, per germline. In DNA, the CDR3 is TGTGCCAGCAGCTTAGCTCACCGTCGGCTAGCGGGATCCTACAATGAGCAGTTCTTC. Protein product: CASSLAHRRLAGSYNEQFF.

V and J are TRBV7-9 and TRBJ2-5; 15 bases are shared with TRBD2. The V segment lost 10 bases and the J segment 5 bases; nucleotides outside the gene matches: 8. The germline gives CDR1 SEHNR, CDR2 FQNEAQ (reference sequence). The CDR3 spans 15 residues. CDR3 sequence reads: CATRGLAGGGETQYF. CDR3 DNA: TGTGCCACTCGGGGACTAGCGGGAGGAGGTGAGACCCAGTACTTC. Full variable domain (remainder filled in from reference TRBV7-9 and TRBJ2-5): DTGVSQNPRHKITKRGQNVTFRCDPISEHNRLYWYRQTLGQGPEFLTYFQNEAQLEKSRLLSDRFSAERPKGSFSTLEIQRTEQGDSAMYLCATRGLAGGGETQYFGPGTRLLVL.

The chain joins TRBV2 to TRBJ1-2; 7 positions agree with TRBD1. This CDR3 has 15 residues. V lost 4 bases to trimming and J lost 8 bases; unmatched junction nucleotides: 13. Germline V gene data show CDR1 as SNHLY and CDR2 as FYNNEI. The CDR3 DNA reads TGTGCCAGCAGTGTAAGTTCGAGGGGGCGGAACGGCTACACCTTC. This translates into CASSVSSRGRNGYTF.

This chain connects TRBV19 to TRBJ2-1, with D possibly TRBD2 on 5 matching bases. From germline, CDR1 is LNHDA and CDR2 SQIVND (reference sequence). CDR3 size: 14 residues. Trimming stripped 6 bases from V and 2 bases from J, with 11 bases between. The CDR3 loop reads CASSVGGPYNEQFF. Here the CDR3 DNA reads TGTGCCAGTAGCGTTGGCGGGCCCTACAATGAGCAGTTCTTC.

The gene calls are TRBV18 and TRBJ2-5, with TRBD1 as a possible D gene (5 bases). Germline CDR1 is KGHSH and CDR2 is LQKENI. Trimming cost V 4 bases and J 4 bases, with 13 bases left between them. The CDR3 covers 14 residues. DNA of the CDR3: TGTGCCAGCTCACTTCATCAGGGTAGAGAGACCCAGTACTTC. This encodes CASSLHQGRETQYF.

The V call is TRBV6-5, the J call TRBJ2-7; D remains unclear. Between the trimmed V and J ends, which lost 7 bases and 0 bases, there was a span of 13 bases. Germline V gene sequence: CDR1 MNHEY, CDR2 SVGAGI. The CDR3 totals 14 residues. The chain's CDR3 is CASKVAVGSYEQYF. For the CDR3, the DNA is TGTGCCAGCAAGGTGGCGGTGGGCTCCTACGAGCAGTACTTC.